Listed here is a single TCR beta chain. This sample is drawn from a study of OX40 agonist ivuxolimab in advanced cancers. The table came from immunoSEQ multiplex PCR; TCRdb's copy has only in-frame clones and leaves some out. The sample shows 15,000 to 20,000 clones, just under 80% of them seen only once. The CDR3 contains 14 residues. Germline loops: CDR1 SGHAT, CDR2 FQNNGV. Trimming stripped 3 bases from V and 2 bases from J, with 9 bases between. The specimen comprised CD4+ or CD8+ T cells sorted from blood, sampled in a trial of the OX40 agonist ivuxolimab. The sequence was collected from an adult with an advanced solid tumor such as melanoma, head and neck, liver or kidney cancer. The chain uses TRBV11-2 and TRBJ2-3, with D unclear. The DNA of the CDR3 is TGTGCCAGCAGCTTCAGACCTGACACAGATACGCAGTATTTT. Protein sequence: CASSFRPDTDTQYF.